This TCR beta chain appears in the sequencing data of a study of shared clonotypes between healthy human individuals (dated by TCRdb to about 2020). A note on the overall study: A couple of women and a few men aged 18 to 49 years were included in the cohort. To increase sequencing depth and limit assay-specific biases, different laboratories used diverse techniques to prepare libraries and sequence TCR repertoires. Per donor, three plates each were used for CD4 naive and CD4 memory, two for CD8 naive, and one for CD8 memory. To estimate repertoire size and how much clonotype sharing occurs between individuals, the study deeply sequenced the blood TCR repertoires of five or six healthy adults. Between about 0.8 and 9 billion PBMCs per donor were obtained by leukapheresis.

Using the deep immunoSEQ assay, multiplex PCR amplified TCR CDR3 regions from genomic DNA. Extracted genomic DNA from each cell subset was distributed evenly across all wells of several immunoSEQ 96-well plates, and each plate was treated as a replicate. For sorted subsets, each replicate PCR was loaded with around 200 ng genomic DNA, equivalent to some 31,000 T cell genomes. The purified libraries were quantified using a Qubit 3.0 fluorometer, sized with a Bioanalyzer 2100, and then quantified again using the KAPA Library Quantification kit. Each immunoSEQ 96-well plate was sequenced on its own single-read 150-cycle Illumina NextSeq 550 flow cell. In the authors' own workflow: Because only junctional sequences without quality scores were contained in the immunoSEQ output, filtering matching that applied to full-length reads could not be performed. Sequences were annotated with PyIR, a Python wrapper for IgBLAST v1.9, using IMGT germline references to assign V/J genes and CDR3. Reads were filtered out if the reads had weak V/J assignments (E-value above 1e-6), no CDR3, stop codons, out-of-frame junctions, or ambiguous translated residues. A V3J clonotype was defined by an identical inferred V gene, J gene, and CDR3 amino acid sequence. The percentage overlap between two repertoires was calculated by dividing the number of shared unique clonotypes by the size of the smaller repertoire. RTK rarefaction, the Chao1 estimator, and Recon v2.1 estimates of unobserved clonotypes were used to assess repertoire richness. Generation probabilities for all TCRbeta clonotypes obtained by the gDNA method from a handful of donors were computed using OLGA. TCRdb's version of the immuneACCESS table is confined to in-frame rearrangements and falls short of the full clone set. An unresolved V gene accounts for under half of the shortfall where checked; the remainder is of unknown origin. The V and J calls and the clone size are those of that table, but D and trimming were determined from the DNA. The sample table records approximately 340,000 clones; less than 85% of these occur just once. Less than 11% of the sample is taken by the ten largest.

This clone was found once. It lacks a known antigen. No base quality values were provided; no much bigger clone lies one nucleotide off. The investigation overall reported the following: Only blood was sampled, and tissue TCR repertoires likely differ from those in blood. Even with the large sequencing depth, rarefaction of the sorted-subset datasets indicated that sequencing was incomplete. Approximately 5% of naive CD4, approximately 3.7% of naive CD8, about 2.5% of memory CD4, and 0.4% of memory CD8 clonotypes were shared across four donors. Naive subsets generally had larger estimated clonotype richness than memory subsets did. Clonotypes shared by all four sorted-subset donors showed higher generation probabilities than non-shared clonotypes. Pairwise subsampling led to the expectation that sequencing depth would affect the degree of clonotype sharing among donors. Because the study included only a small number of donors, the genetic and exposure-history diversity represented was limited.

The donors were healthy, HIV-negative adults who had no recently reported acute infections or vaccinations. Every donor was a Caucasian adult living in Nashville, Tennessee, USA. Magnetic negative selection was used to enrich CD4+ T cells, after which naive cells were positively selected on CD45RA and the negative fraction became the memory subset. Blood was obtained by leukapheresis, after which PBMCs were separated by Ficoll-Histopaque density gradient centrifugation and cryopreserved in liquid nitrogen vapor phase. Analytical flow cytometry was used to check the purity and quantity of each magnetically sorted T cell population. Genomic DNA was isolated from each sorted fraction and quantified by UV absorbance on a Nanodrop 2000c. In the germline V gene (reference sequence), CDR1 corresponds to MNHNY and CDR2 to SVGAGI. V and J lose 2 bases and 0 bases, and a span of 8 bases separates them. The CDR3 runs 15 residues from the cysteine to the phenylalanine. Only the CDR3 DNA stays, 45 bases, in frame from base 1.

Sequencing used memory CD4+ T cells sorted from blood. Explained via the paper, the cell subset or site label denotes: CD45RA-negative fraction. This TCR was sampled from a man aged 30 to 45 in good health. Recombination joined TRBV6-6 with TRBJ1-5; confidence is insufficient to name the D gene. The sequence in DNA is TGTGCCAGCAGTTACGTCGGGTATAGCAATCAGCCCCAGCATTTT. This codes for CASSYVGYSNQPQHF.